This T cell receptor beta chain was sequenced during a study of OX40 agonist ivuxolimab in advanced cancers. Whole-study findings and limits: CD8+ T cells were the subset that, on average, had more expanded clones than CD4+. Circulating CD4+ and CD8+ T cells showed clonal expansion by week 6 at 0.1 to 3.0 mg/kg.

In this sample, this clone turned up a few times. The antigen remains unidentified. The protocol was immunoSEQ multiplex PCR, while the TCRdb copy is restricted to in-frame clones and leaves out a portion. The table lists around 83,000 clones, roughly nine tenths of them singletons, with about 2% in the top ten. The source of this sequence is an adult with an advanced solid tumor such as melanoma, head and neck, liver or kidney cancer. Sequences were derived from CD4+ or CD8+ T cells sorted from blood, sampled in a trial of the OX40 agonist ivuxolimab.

The CDR3 spells CASSLGDRNYGYTF. CDR3 in DNA: TGCGCCAGCAGCCTTGGGGACAGGAACTATGGCTACACCTTC. The gene calls are TRBV4-3 and TRBJ1-2; 8 nucleotides match TRBD1. The V and J ends lost 4 bases and 2 bases, in that order; junction bases with no gene match: 3. Germline V gene lookup returns CDR1 LGHNA and CDR2 YSLEER. The CDR3 runs 14 residues.